Included here is one T cell receptor (beta chain) sequence, with context. What it recognizes is unknown. The data originate from a study of PD-1 blockade in classical Hodgkin lymphoma. Study-wide points: The study found complete responders had baseline diversity similar to newly diagnosed patients. Factors driving the repertoire differences, possibly disease activity or prior therapy, remain undefined. Some patients began nivolumab under 1 year after ASCT. These patients were excluded from later analyses.

Germline V gene lookup returns CDR1 SGHTA and CDR2 FQGNSA. This CDR3 has 12 amino acids. Deletions cut 1 base from V and 6 bases from J, with 4 bases between. Clones were sequenced by immunoSEQ multiplex PCR, and TCRdb holds only the in-frame ones, with some missing. The table records 95,000 to 100,000 clones, around 89% of them present only once. In every patient, relapse followed autologous stem cell transplantation, while exposure to brentuximab vedotin differed. Complete response, partial response or progressive disease constituted the best responses recorded. This receptor was obtained from a human donor with classical Hodgkin lymphoma. The material was peripheral blood mononuclear cells (PBMCs), obtained before the second cycle of nivolumab. J is TRBJ1-5 and V is TRBV7-2, with unresolved D. Here the CDR3 DNA reads TGTGCCAGCAGCTTAGGGGTTCAGCCCCAGCATTTT. Translated: CASSLGVQPQHF.